This T cell receptor (beta chain) was identified during a study of control samples from healthy donors and cancer patients. Unmatched junction bases numbered 4, after V lost 10 bases and J lost 7 bases. Germline CDR1 reads MNHEY; CDR2 reads SMNVEV (reference sequence). There are 11 residues in the CDR3. The repertoire was sequenced with immunoSEQ multiplex PCR; TCRdb's copy has only in-frame clones and lacks some. The sample contains 90,000 to 100,000 clones, around three quarters of which appear only once. This chain links TRBV27 with TRBJ1-2; 9 bases fit TRBD1. The clonotype comes from a woman aged 25 to 45 in good health. The source material was blood. CDR3 loop: CATRDRVGYTF. The DNA of the CDR3 is TGTGCCACCAGGGACAGGGTTGGCTACACCTTC.